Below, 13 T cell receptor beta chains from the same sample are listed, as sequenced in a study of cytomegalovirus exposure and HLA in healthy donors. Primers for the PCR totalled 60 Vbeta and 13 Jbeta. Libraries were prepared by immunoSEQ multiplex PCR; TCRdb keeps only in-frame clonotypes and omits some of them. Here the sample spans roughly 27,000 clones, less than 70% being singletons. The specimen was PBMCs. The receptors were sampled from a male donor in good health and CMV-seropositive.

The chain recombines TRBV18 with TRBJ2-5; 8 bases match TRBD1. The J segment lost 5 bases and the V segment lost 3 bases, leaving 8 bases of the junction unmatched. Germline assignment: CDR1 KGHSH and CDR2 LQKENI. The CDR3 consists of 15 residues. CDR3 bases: TGTGCCAGCTCACCCGGACAGGGTGGGGCGGAGACCCAGTACTTC. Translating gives CASSPGQGGAETQYF. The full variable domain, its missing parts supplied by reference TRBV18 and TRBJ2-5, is NAGVMQNPRHLVRRRGQEARLRCSPMKGHSHVYWYRQLPEEGLKFMVYLQKENIIDESGMPKERFSAEFPKEGPSILRIQQVVRGDSAAYFCASSPGQGGAETQYFGPGTRLLVL.

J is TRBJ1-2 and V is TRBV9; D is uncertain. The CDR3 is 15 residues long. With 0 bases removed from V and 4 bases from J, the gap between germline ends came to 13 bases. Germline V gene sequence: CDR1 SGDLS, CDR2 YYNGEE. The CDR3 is CASSVAFGGSYGYTF. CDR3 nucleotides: TGTGCCAGCAGCGTAGCTTTTGGCGGATCCTATGGCTACACCTTC.

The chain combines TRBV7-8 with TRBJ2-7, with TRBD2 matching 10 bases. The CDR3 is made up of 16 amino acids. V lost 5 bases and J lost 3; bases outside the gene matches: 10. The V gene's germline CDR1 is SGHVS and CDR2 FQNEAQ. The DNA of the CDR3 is TGTGCCAGCAGCCATCAGGAAGTAGCGGGAGGCTACGAGCAGTACTTC. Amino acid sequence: CASSHQEVAGGYEQYF.

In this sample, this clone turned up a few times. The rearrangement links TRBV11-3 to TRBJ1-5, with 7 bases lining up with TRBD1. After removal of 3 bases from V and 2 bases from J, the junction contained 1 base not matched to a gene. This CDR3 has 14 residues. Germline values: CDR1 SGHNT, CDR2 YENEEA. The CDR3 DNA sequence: TGTGCCAGCAGCTTTACAGGGGGCAATCAGCCCCAGCATTTT. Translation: CASSFTGGNQPQHF. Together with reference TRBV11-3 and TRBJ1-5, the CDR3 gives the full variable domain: EAGVVQSPRYKIIEKKQPVAFWCNPISGHNTLYWYLQNLGQGPELLIRYENEEAVDDSQLPKDRFSAERLKGVDSTLKIQPAELGDSAVYLCASSFTGGNQPQHFGDGTRLSIL.

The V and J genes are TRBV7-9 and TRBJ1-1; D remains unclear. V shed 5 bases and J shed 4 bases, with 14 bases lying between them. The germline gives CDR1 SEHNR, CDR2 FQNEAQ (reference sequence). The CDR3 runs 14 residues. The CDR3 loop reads CASSILVPGTEAFF. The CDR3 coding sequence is TGTGCCAGCAGCATCCTCGTCCCAGGCACTGAAGCTTTCTTT.

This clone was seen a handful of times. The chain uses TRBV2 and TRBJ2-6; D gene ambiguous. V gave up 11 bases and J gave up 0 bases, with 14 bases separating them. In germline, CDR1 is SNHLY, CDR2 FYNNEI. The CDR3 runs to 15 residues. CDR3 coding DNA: TGTGCCGATGGGCAGGCCAACTCTGGGGCCAACGTCCTGACTTTC. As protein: CADGQANSGANVLTF.

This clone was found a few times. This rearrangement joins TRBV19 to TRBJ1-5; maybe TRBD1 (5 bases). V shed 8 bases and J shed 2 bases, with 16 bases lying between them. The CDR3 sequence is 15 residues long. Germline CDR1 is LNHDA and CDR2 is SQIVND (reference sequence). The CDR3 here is CASAEQGGGNQPQHF. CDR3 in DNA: TGTGCCAGTGCCGAGCAGGGCGGAGGCAATCAGCCCCAGCATTTT.

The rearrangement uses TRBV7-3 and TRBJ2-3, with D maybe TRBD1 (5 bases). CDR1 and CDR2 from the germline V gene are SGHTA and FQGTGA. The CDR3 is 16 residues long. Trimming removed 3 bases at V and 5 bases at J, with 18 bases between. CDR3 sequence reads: CASSLPGQGSGDTQYF. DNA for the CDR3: TGTGCCAGCAGCTTGCCCGGGCAGGGATCCGGAGATACGCAGTATTTT.

The CDR3 nucleotides are TGTGCCAGCAGTGAAAGGGCGGGGAACACTGAAGCTTTCTTT. Translation: CASSERAGNTEAFF. The chain employs TRBV2 and TRBJ1-1; no definite D call. Germline V gives CDR1 SNHLY, CDR2 FYNNEI. Trimming took off 2 bases at V and 1 base at J, with 8 bases between the two ends. The CDR3 length is 14 residues. The entire variable domain, with the rest obtained from reference TRBV2 and TRBJ1-1, is as follows: EPEVTQTPSHQVTQMGQEVILRCVPISNHLYFYWYRQILGQKVEFLVSFYNNEISEKSEIFDDQFSVERPDGSNFTLKIRSTKLEDSAMYFCASSERAGNTEAFFGQGTRLTVV.

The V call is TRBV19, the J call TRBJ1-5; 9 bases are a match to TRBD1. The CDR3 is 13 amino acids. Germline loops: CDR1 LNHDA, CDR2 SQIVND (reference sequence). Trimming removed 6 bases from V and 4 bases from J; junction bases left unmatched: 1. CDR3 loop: CASRGQGNQPQHF. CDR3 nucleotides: TGTGCCAGTAGAGGACAGGGGAATCAGCCCCAGCATTTT.

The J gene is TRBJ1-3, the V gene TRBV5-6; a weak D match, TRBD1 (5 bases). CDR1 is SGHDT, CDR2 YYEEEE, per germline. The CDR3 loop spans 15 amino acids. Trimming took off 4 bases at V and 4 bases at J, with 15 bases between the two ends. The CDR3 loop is CASSNIGVSGNTIYF. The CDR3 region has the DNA TGTGCCAGCAGCAACATAGGGGTCTCAGGAAACACCATATATTTT.

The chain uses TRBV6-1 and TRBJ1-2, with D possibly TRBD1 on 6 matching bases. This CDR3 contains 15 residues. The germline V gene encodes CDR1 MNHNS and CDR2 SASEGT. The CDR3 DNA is TGTGCGGGCGGTGAGACAGGAGCGACTAACTATGGCTACACCTTC. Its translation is CAGGETGATNYGYTF.

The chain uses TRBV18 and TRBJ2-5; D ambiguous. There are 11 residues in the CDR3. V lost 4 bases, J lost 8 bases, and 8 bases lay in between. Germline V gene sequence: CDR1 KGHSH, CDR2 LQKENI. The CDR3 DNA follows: TGTGCCAGCTCACAATGGAGAACCCAGTACTTC. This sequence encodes CASSQWRTQYF.